These T cell receptor beta chains were read from a single sample in a study of cytomegalovirus exposure and HLA in healthy donors. The assay was immunoSEQ multiplex PCR, and TCRdb's table has in-frame clones only and misses some. The repertoire has about 220,000 clones, roughly 84% of them found once; the top ten carry over 11%. Sequencing used PBMCs. These receptors were collected from a woman aged 30 to 39 in good health and CMV-seropositive. The CDR3 runs from the conserved cysteine through the conserved F or W. Fields, in order: V gene, clone size, D gene, J gene, CDR3 length, CDR3 DNA, CDR3 protein. The D gene is left open where the match is weak. Rows give clone size only sometimes, using once, few, many, or a class for an expanded clone.

V: TRBV30; size: NA; D: NA; J: TRBJ1-2; length: 14; DNA: TGTGCCTGGAGACGACAGGCCCATAACTATGGCTACACCTTC; CDR3: CAWRRQAHNYGYTF
V: TRBV4-2; size: once; D: TRBD2; J: TRBJ2-3; length: 17; DNA: TGTGCCAGCAGCCAAGCTATGGCGGGAGGGGGGGCAGATACGCAGTATTTT; CDR3: CASSQAMAGGGADTQYF
V: TRBV27; size: NA; D: NA; J: TRBJ2-3; length: 14; DNA: TGTGCCAGCAGTACCCAGACTAGTTCAGATACGCAGTATTTT; CDR3: CASSTQTSSDTQYF
V: TRBV27; size: NA; D: NA; J: TRBJ2-1; length: 14; DNA: TGTGCCAGCAGTCCCCTCGGATCCGACAATGAGCAGTTCTTC; CDR3: CASSPLGSDNEQFF
V: TRBV6-5; size: NA; D: NA; J: TRBJ2-3; length: 12; DNA: TGTGCCAGCAGTTACCCCACGGATACGCAGTATTTT; CDR3: CASSYPTDTQYF
V: TRBV7-3; size: NA; D: TRBD2; J: TRBJ2-1; length: 15; DNA: TGTGCCAGCAGCTTAGGTGTAGCGGGAGGCCGTGAGCAGTTCTTC; CDR3: CASSLGVAGGREQFF
V: TRBV30; size: NA; D: NA; J: TRBJ2-7; length: 14; DNA: TGTGCCTGGAGTCGTGGGGGAGCCAAGTACGAGCAGTACTTC; CDR3: CAWSRGGAKYEQYF
V: TRBV5-6; size: NA; D: TRBD1; J: TRBJ2-2; length: 17; DNA: TGTGCCAGCAGCTTGGGTTCTGGGGGACAGGGGACCGGGGAGCTGTTTTTT; CDR3: CASSLGSGGQGTGELFF
V: TRBV27; size: NA; D: NA; J: TRBJ2-2; length: 12; DNA: TGTGCCAGCAGCCCTAACACCGGGGAGCTGTTTTTT; CDR3: CASSPNTGELFF
V: TRBV5-6; size: NA; D: NA; J: TRBJ2-1; length: 13; DNA: TGTGCCAGCAGCTTGGTTGGTAGCAATGAGCAGTTCTTC; CDR3: CASSLVGSNEQFF
V: TRBV7-8; size: NA; D: NA; J: TRBJ2-6; length: 16; DNA: TGTGCCAGCAGCATGCAGGTGCCCTCTGGGGCCAACGTCCTGACTTTC; CDR3: CASSMQVPSGANVLTF
V: TRBV6-6; size: NA; D: NA; J: TRBJ2-5; length: 14; DNA: TGTGCCAGCAGTTTCCGGACAATCCAAGAGACCCAGTACTTC; CDR3: CASSFRTIQETQYF
V: TRBV5-1; size: NA; D: NA; J: TRBJ2-7; length: 13; DNA: TGCGCCAGCAGCTTGGACATACCCTACGAGCAGTACTTC; CDR3: CASSLDIPYEQYF
V: TRBV11-1; size: NA; D: NA; J: TRBJ1-1; length: 15; DNA: TGTGCCAGCAGCTTAGGGGGCAGTACGAACACTGAAGCTTTCTTT; CDR3: CASSLGGSTNTEAFF
V: TRBV5-1; size: NA; D: NA; J: TRBJ1-1; length: 13; DNA: TGCGCCAGCAGCTTCACCAGGGGCACTGAAGCTTTCTTT; CDR3: CASSFTRGTEAFF
V: TRBV15; size: NA; D: NA; J: TRBJ1-3; length: 17; DNA: TGTGCCACCAGCAGAGGGTCGGCAGGGGCTGTTGGAAACACCATATATTTT; CDR3: CATSRGSAGAVGNTIYF
V: TRBV2; size: NA; D: NA; J: TRBJ2-1; length: 15; DNA: TGTGCCAGCAGAATTGATAGCGGAGGGGGCAATGAGCAGTTCTTC; CDR3: CASRIDSGGGNEQFF
V: TRBV27; size: NA; D: TRBD1; J: TRBJ2-5; length: 16; DNA: TGTGCCAGCAGTCTGCGGGACAGGGGATTCCAAGAGACCCAGTACTTC; CDR3: CASSLRDRGFQETQYF
V: TRBV6-5; size: NA; D: NA; J: TRBJ1-1; length: 16; DNA: TGTGCCAGCAGTTACTCGACGGGGTCGGGGAACACTGAAGCTTTCTTT; CDR3: CASSYSTGSGNTEAFF
V: TRBV6-6; size: NA; D: NA; J: TRBJ2-7; length: 14; DNA: TGTGCCAGCAGTTACGAATGGCAGGGCGGGGTAGGGTACTTC; CDR3: CASSYEWQGGVGYF
V: TRBV9; size: NA; D: NA; J: TRBJ1-5; length: 15; DNA: TGTGCCAGCAGCGTACGCAGGTACTTCAATCAGCCCCAGCATTTT; CDR3: CASSVRRYFNQPQHF
V: TRBV6-4; size: NA; D: TRBD1; J: TRBJ2-2; length: 14; DNA: TGTGCCAGCAGTCCGGGACAGAGCACCGGGGAGCTGTTTTTT; CDR3: CASSPGQSTGELFF
V: TRBV6-1; size: NA; D: NA; J: TRBJ1-2; length: 12; DNA: TGTGCCAGCAGTGACAACCGGTTTGGCTACACCTTC; CDR3: CASSDNRFGYTF
V: TRBV7-3; size: NA; D: NA; J: TRBJ2-1; length: 13; DNA: TGTGCCAGCAGCGCCACCGTATACAATGAGCAGTTCTTC; CDR3: CASSATVYNEQFF
V: TRBV5-1; size: once; D: TRBD2; J: TRBJ2-3; length: 15; DNA: TGCGCCAGCAGACTAGCGGGAACCAGCACAGATACGCAGTATTTT; CDR3: CASRLAGTSTDTQYF